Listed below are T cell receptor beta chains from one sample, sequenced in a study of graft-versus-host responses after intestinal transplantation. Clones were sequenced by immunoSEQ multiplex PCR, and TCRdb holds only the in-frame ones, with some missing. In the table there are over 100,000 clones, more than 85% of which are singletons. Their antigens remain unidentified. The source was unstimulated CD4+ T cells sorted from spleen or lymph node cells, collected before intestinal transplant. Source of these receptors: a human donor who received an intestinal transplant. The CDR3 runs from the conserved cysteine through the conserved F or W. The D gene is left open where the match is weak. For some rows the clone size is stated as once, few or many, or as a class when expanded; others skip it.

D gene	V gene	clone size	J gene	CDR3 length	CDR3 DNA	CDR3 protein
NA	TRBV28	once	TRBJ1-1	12	TGTGCCAGCAAAGAGGCCAGGGTTACGGCTTTCTTT	CASKEARVTAFF
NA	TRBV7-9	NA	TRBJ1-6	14	TGTGCCAGCAGCTTAGAACAGATTAATTCACCCCTCCACTTT	CASSLEQINSPLHF
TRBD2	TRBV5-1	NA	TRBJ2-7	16	TGCGCCAGCAGCGAGGCAAACCTTGGGAGGGTGGACGAGCAGTACTTC	CASSEANLGRVDEQYF
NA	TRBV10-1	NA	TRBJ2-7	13	TGCGCCAGCAGTGAGAGTGGGGGCTCCGAGCAGTACTTC	CASSESGGSEQYF
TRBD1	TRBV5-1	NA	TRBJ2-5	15	TGCGCCAGCAGCCAACCGGGACAGGGACAAGAGACCCAGTACTTC	CASSQPGQGQETQYF
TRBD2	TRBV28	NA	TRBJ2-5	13	TGTGCCAGCAGAAAACTAGCGCAAGAGACCCAGTACTTC	CASRKLAQETQYF
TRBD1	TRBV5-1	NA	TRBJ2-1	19	TGCGCCAGCAGCGTCGGTCGGATCGACGGACAGGGTTCCTACAATGAGCAGTTCTTC	CASSVGRIDGQGSYNEQFF
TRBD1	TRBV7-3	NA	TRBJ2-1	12	TGTGCCAGCAGCCGAACAGGGGAAGGGCAGCTCTTC	CASSRTGEGQLF
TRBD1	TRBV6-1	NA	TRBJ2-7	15	TGTGCCAGCAGACCTCGACAGGGGTCGCCCTCCGAGCAGTACTTC	CASRPRQGSPSEQYF
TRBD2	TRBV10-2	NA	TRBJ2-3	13	TGCGCTTGCGGGCGGGGGGACACAGATACGCAGTATTTT	CACGRGDTDTQYF
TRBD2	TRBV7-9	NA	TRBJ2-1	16	TGTGCCAGCAGCCCCACGGGACTAGCGGGAGGAGGTGAGCAGTTCTTC	CASSPTGLAGGGEQFF
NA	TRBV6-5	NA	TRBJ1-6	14	TGTGCCAGCCGGACGCTAGGAGAAAGTTCACCCCTCCACTTT	CASRTLGESSPLHF
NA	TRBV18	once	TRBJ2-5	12	TGTGCCAGCTCCGCCGGGGCGGAGACCCAGTACTTC	CASSAGAETQYF
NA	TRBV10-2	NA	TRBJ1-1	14	TGCGCCAGCAGTGTACAGGGTCCGAACACTGAAGCTTTCTTT	CASSVQGPNTEAFF
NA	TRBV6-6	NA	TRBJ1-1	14	TGTGCCAGCAGCCCGTCCCCTGATAACACTGAAGCTTTCTTT	CASSPSPDNTEAFF
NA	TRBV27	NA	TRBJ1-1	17	TGTGCCAGCAGTCCCCAATGGGGGGCCGATGGGGACACTGAAGCTTTCTTT	CASSPQWGADGDTEAFF
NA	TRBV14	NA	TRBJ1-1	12	TGTGCCAGCAGCCAAGATCGTACTGGGGCTTTCTTT	CASSQDRTGAFF
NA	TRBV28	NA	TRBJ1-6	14	TGTGCCAGCAGTTTTATGGGATATAATTCACCCCTCCACTTT	CASSFMGYNSPLHF
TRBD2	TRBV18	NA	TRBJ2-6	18	TGTGCCAGCTCACCCTGGACTAGCGGGAGCTCTGGGGCCAACGTCCTGACTTTC	CASSPWTSGSSGANVLTF
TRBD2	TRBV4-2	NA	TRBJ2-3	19	TGTGCCAGCAGCCAAGATCCCCTAGCGGGGAACCCTAGCACAGATACGCAGTATTTT	CASSQDPLAGNPSTDTQYF
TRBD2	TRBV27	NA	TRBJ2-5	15	TGTGCCAGCAGTTTAACCAGCGGGGGAGTACAGACCCAGTACTTC	CASSLTSGGVQTQYF
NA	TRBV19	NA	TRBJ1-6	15	TGTGCCAGTAGCATACAGGGTCCAAAAGATTCACCCCTCCACTTT	CASSIQGPKDSPLHF
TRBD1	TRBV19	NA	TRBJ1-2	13	TGTGCCAGTCACAGGGGAAGGAACTATGGCTACACCTTC	CASHRGRNYGYTF
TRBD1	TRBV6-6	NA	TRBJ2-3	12	TGTGCCAGCAGCCGGACAGGAGATACGCAGTATTTT	CASSRTGDTQYF
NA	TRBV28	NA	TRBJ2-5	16	TGTGCCAGCAGTTTCCAACCTAACAGGGTCCAAGAGACCCAGTACTTC	CASSFQPNRVQETQYF
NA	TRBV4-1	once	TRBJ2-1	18	TGCGCCAGCAGCCAAGACCCTATCGGGGCCTGGGGTTGGAATGAGCAGTTCTTC	CASSQDPIGAWGWNEQFF
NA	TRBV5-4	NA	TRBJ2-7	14	TGTGCCAGCAGCCCAGTCGGAGAATCCTACGAGCAGTACTTC	CASSPVGESYEQYF
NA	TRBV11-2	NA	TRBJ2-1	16	TGTGCCAGCAGCTTAGATCTGGAAAGCTCCTACAATGAGCAGTTCTTC	CASSLDLESSYNEQFF
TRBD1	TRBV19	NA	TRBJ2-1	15	TGTGCCAGTAGTGTTACCGGGACAGGGTCCAATGAGCAGTTCTTC	CASSVTGTGSNEQFF
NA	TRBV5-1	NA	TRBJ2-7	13	TGCGCCAGCAGGGAGCTCAGCTCCTACGAGCAGTACTTC	CASRELSSYEQYF
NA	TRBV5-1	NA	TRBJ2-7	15	TGCGCCAGCAGCTTGGTAGGTGGGAGCCAGGGCGAGCAGTACTTC	CASSLVGGSQGEQYF
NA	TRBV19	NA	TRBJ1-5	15	TGTGCCAGTGCTACAGGGTCTGCCGCCAATCAGCCCCAGCATTTT	CASATGSAANQPQHF
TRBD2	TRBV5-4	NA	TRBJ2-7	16	TGTGCCAGCAGCTCGTCCCCTCTAGCGGATAATTACGAGCAGTACTTC	CASSSSPLADNYEQYF
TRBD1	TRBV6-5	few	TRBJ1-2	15	TGTGCCAGCAGTTTCGGGACAGGATCTAACTATGGCTACACCTTC	CASSFGTGSNYGYTF
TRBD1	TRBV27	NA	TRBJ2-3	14	TGTGCCAGCAGTGGGACAGGGCTTGTAGATACGCAGTATTTT	CASSGTGLVDTQYF
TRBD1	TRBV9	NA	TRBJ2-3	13	TGTGCCAGCGCCCGGGACAGGGCCGATACGCAGTATTTT	CASARDRADTQYF
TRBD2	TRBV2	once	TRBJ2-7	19	TGTGCCAGCAGTTACCCCGGGGGACTAAACTTTTTCAGCTCCTACGAGCAGTACTTC	CASSYPGGLNFFSSYEQYF
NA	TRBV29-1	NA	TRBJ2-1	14	TGCAGCGTTTTAGGGGGGTCCTCCTACAATGAGCAGTTCTTC	CSVLGGSSYNEQFF
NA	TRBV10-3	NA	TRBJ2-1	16	TGTGCCATCAGTGGGTTACGGGATCAGCGGTACAATGAGCAGTTCTTC	CAISGLRDQRYNEQFF
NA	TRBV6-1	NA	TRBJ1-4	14	TGTGCCAGCAGCATGACAGCAACTAATGAAAAACTGTTTTTT	CASSMTATNEKLFF
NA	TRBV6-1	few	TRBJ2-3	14	TGTGCCAGCAGTGCCGTGGGTACCACAGATACGCAGTATTTT	CASSAVGTTDTQYF
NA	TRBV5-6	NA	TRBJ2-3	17	TGTGCCAGCACACAACAAAAGACTAACCCTAGCACAGATACGCAGTATTTT	CASTQQKTNPSTDTQYF
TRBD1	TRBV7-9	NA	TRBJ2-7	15	TGTGCCAGCAGCGCCGGGACAGGGGTTTATCACGAGCAGTACTTC	CASSAGTGVYHEQYF
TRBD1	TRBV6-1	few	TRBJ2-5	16	TGTGCCAGCAGTGAACCGACAGGGACCGGATGGGAGACCCAGTACTTC	CASSEPTGTGWETQYF
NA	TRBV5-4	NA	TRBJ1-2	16	TGTGCCAGCACCGCGTGGACTATAGGGGGGCGTTATGGCTACACCTTC	CASTAWTIGGRYGYTF
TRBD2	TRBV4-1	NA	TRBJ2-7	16	TGCGCCAGCAGCCTACAGGGAGGACTAGCTAGTTCCGAGCAGTACTTC	CASSLQGGLASSEQYF
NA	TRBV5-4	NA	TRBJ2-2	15	TGTGCCAGCAGCTTGGGGCTAGCAGCGGCCGGGGAGCTGTTTTTT	CASSLGLAAAGELFF
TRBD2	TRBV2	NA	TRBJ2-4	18	TGTGCCAGCAGTGAGTTTCCCGTGACTAGCTCAGCCAAAAACATTCAGTACTTC	CASSEFPVTSSAKNIQYF
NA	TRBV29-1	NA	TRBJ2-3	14	TGCAGCGTTGATGGTGGGCAGGGGAGAGATACGCAGTATTTT	CSVDGGQGRDTQYF
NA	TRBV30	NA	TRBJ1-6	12	TGTGCCCCACTGCCGAGGAGAGCACCCCTCCACTTT	CAPLPRRAPLHF
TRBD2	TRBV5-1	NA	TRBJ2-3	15	TGCGCCAGCAGCATTAGCGGGGATCCCACAGATACGCAGTATTTT	CASSISGDPTDTQYF
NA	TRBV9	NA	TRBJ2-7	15	TGTGCCAGCAGCGTATTCCCAGGGGACTCCTACGAGCAGTACTTC	CASSVFPGDSYEQYF